The 32 T cell receptor beta chains below all came from one sample that was sequenced in a study of OX40 agonist ivuxolimab in advanced cancers. Using immunoSEQ multiplex PCR, the repertoire was profiled, and TCRdb retains in-frame clones only, with some absent. The data hold roughly 120,000 clones, with roughly 90% observed a single time. The sequences come from CD4+ or CD8+ T cells sorted from blood, collected in a trial of the OX40 agonist ivuxolimab. Receptors were obtained from an adult with an advanced solid tumor such as melanoma, head and neck, liver or kidney cancer.

V gene TRBV5-1 combines with J gene TRBJ1-3, with unresolved D. The CDR3 covers 16 residues. Germline V gene data show CDR1 as SGHRS and CDR2 as YFSETQ. V lost 0 bases, J lost 5 bases, and 15 bases lay in between. The CDR3 reads CASSLDGTAARNTIYF. The CDR3 bases are TGCGCCAGCAGCTTGGATGGAACAGCAGCTAGAAACACCATATATTTT.

V usage is TRBV11-2 and J usage is TRBJ1-2; 10 nucleotides line up with TRBD1. The germline V gene encodes CDR1 SGHAT and CDR2 FQNNGV. After removal of 5 bases from V and 7 bases from J, the junction contained 16 bases not matched to a gene. CDR3 length: 17 residues. The CDR3 DNA sequence: TGTGCCAGCAGCCAGGGACAGGGGAATGTGATAGTGGGTGGCTACACCTTC. Protein: CASSQGQGNVIVGGYTF.

There are a few counts of this clone. The gene calls are TRBV5-4 and TRBJ1-1; 9 bases match TRBD1. The germline CDR1 and CDR2 sequences are SGHNT and YYREEE (reference sequence). Trimming took 5 bases from V and 3 from J; bases not matched to a gene: 11. The CDR3 length is 16 residues. CDR3 nucleotide sequence: TGTGCCAGCAGGCTAGACAGGGGGTCTCCATACACTGAAGCTTTCTTT. It specifies CASRLDRGSPYTEAFF.

The rearrangement joins TRBV28 to TRBJ2-3; TRBD2 matches 8 bases. The CDR3 is 13 residues long. The germline V gene has CDR1 MDHEN and CDR2 SYDVKM. J gave up 4 bases and V 5 bases, and 2 bases lay outside the gene matches. In DNA, the CDR3 is TGTGCCAGCAGTGGACTAGCCTCAGATACGCAGTATTTT. This encodes CASSGLASDTQYF.

The rearrangement joins TRBV7-3 to TRBJ2-1; the match to TRBD2 covers 9 bases. CDR1 is SGHTA and CDR2 is FQGTGA in the germline V gene. Germline trimming cut 5 bases from V and 9 bases from J; bases unmatched to any gene: 11. The CDR3 sequence is 15 residues long. This CDR3 reads CASSVGASGDGEQFF. The CDR3 DNA reads TGTGCCAGCAGCGTAGGGGCTAGCGGGGACGGTGAGCAGTTCTTC.

The chain has TRBV4-3 and TRBJ1-6; D not certain. The V end lost 0 bases, the J end lost 4 bases, and 7 bases lay between the germline ends. CDR3 size: 15 residues. Looked up from germline, CDR1 is LGHNA and CDR2 is YSLEER. The CDR3, as DNA: TGCGCCAGCAGCCAAGATGTAACTTATAATTCACCCCTCCACTTT. Its protein product is CASSQDVTYNSPLHF.

The chain carries TRBV18 and TRBJ1-2, with TRBD1 identical over 10 bases. Germline CDR1 reads KGHSH; CDR2 reads LQKENI. There are 15 residues in the CDR3. The J segment lost 0 bases and the V segment lost 5 bases, leaving 3 bases of the junction unmatched. The chain's CDR3 is CASSVGQGANYGYTF. Here the CDR3 DNA reads TGTGCCAGCTCAGTCGGACAGGGGGCTAACTATGGCTACACCTTC.

The gene calls are TRBV6-1 and TRBJ1-5; 7 bases align to TRBD1. CDR3 length: 15 residues. V lost 10 bases, J lost 3 bases, and 12 bases stayed unmatched. Germline loops: CDR1 MNHNS, CDR2 SASEGT. CDR3 residues: CATETRTGVNQPQHF. Here the CDR3 DNA reads TGTGCCACCGAAACTAGGACAGGCGTCAATCAGCCCCAGCATTTT.

This chain's CDR3 is CASSRGVGQPQHF. The CDR3 DNA reads as TGCGCCAGCAGCCGAGGGGTGGGCCAGCCCCAGCATTTT. The rearrangement links TRBV4-1 to TRBJ1-5; D possibly corresponds to TRBD1 (5 bases). Trimming stripped 4 bases from V and 7 bases from J, with 11 bases between. The CDR3 spans 13 residues. Looked up from germline, CDR1 is MGHRA and CDR2 is YSYEKL.

This clone came up a few times. The chain uses TRBV7-2 and TRBJ2-5; D might be TRBD1 or TRBD2, each matching 6 bases. From germline, CDR1 is SGHTA and CDR2 FQGNSA. The V and J ends lost 3 bases and 3 bases respectively, with 11 bases between them. This CDR3 is 14 amino acids long. CDR3 sequence (DNA): TGTGCCAGCAGCTTCAGAAGGGGGGAAGAGACCCAGTACTTC. Its translation: CASSFRRGEETQYF.

This chain uses TRBV28 with TRBJ2-3; D ambiguous. The germline gives CDR1 MDHEN, CDR2 SYDVKM. The V end was cut by 2 bases, the J end by 3 bases, with 6 bases between. CDR3 length: 13 amino acids. In DNA, the CDR3 is TGTGCCAGCAGTTTAGATCGGACAGATACGCAGTATTTT. This gives the protein CASSLDRTDTQYF.

The genes are TRBV5-6 and TRBJ2-4; TRBD1 agrees at 7 bases. The germline CDR1 and CDR2 sequences are SGHDT and YYEEEE. Trimming removed 4 bases from V and 11 bases from J; junction bases left unmatched: 3. CDR3 length: 11 amino acids. The CDR3 bases are TGTGCCAGCAGCACTGGGACAGTTCAGTACTTC. Its protein product is CASSTGTVQYF.

The chain joins TRBV18 to TRBJ2-1; D assignment may be TRBD1 or TRBD2 (6 bases each). Germline V lookup: CDR1 KGHSH, CDR2 LQKENI. V lost 3 bases and J lost 10, with 16 bases in between. The CDR3 spans 14 residues. CDR3 nucleotides: TGTGCCAGCTCACCCCTTGGGGGGCAGGGGGAGCAGTTCTTC. Amino acid sequence: CASSPLGGQGEQFF.

This sequence joins TRBV5-1 and TRBJ1-1; a possible D gene is TRBD1 (5 bases). The germline V gene has CDR1 SGHRS and CDR2 YFSETQ. This CDR3 region has 13 residues. Trimming took off 4 bases at V and 10 bases at J, with 17 bases between the two ends. In DNA, the CDR3 is TGCGCCAGCAGCCCCGACGGGGCAGGGCGAGCTTTCTTT. Its protein is CASSPDGAGRAFF.

This chain joins TRBV27 and TRBJ2-2; 8 bases line up with TRBD1. J lost 5 bases, V lost 8 bases, and 10 bases had no gene match. CDR3 length: 15 amino acids. Looked up from germline, CDR1 is MNHEY and CDR2 is SMNVEV (reference sequence). The CDR3 DNA is TGTGCCAGCCAGCGACAGGGGATTAGGACCGGGGAGCTGTTTTTT. Protein: CASQRQGIRTGELFF.

The gene calls are TRBV6-6 and TRBJ2-7; TRBD1 is a possible D gene (6 bases). Between the trimmed V and J ends, which lost 6 bases and 6 bases, there was a span of 15 bases. The length of the CDR3 is 13 residues. Per the germline V gene, CDR1 is MNHNY and CDR2 is SVGAGI (reference sequence). The CDR3: CASSPTGPVEQYF. CDR3 in DNA: TGTGCCAGCAGCCCAACAGGGCCGGTCGAGCAGTACTTC.

V is TRBV5-4 and J is TRBJ2-5; perhaps D is TRBD1 or TRBD2 (5 bases each). V lost 4 bases and J 0 bases, leaving 10 bases between the germline ends. The CDR3 runs to 14 residues. The germline V gene encodes CDR1 SGHNT and CDR2 YYREEE (reference sequence). The chain's CDR3 is CASSPGTNQETQYF. DNA of the CDR3: TGTGCCAGCAGCCCTGGGACCAACCAAGAGACCCAGTACTTC.

This chain joins TRBV27 and TRBJ2-7, with D maybe TRBD2 (6 bases). V was trimmed by 3 bases and J by 0 bases, leaving 9 bases between them. CDR1 MNHEY and CDR2 SMNVEV come from the germline V gene (reference sequence). The CDR3 loop spans 14 amino acids. Written as DNA, the CDR3 is TGTGCCAGCAGTTTGGGACTGGACTCCTACGAGCAGTACTTC. Translating it yields CASSLGLDSYEQYF.

A single count supports this clone. V gene TRBV5-1 combines with J gene TRBJ2-1, with TRBD2 matching 13 bases. V lost 3 bases, J lost 6 bases, and 6 bases stayed unmatched. Germline V gene data show CDR1 as SGHRS and CDR2 as YFSETQ. CDR3 size: 16 residues. This CDR3 reads CASSSRTSGSSNEQFF. The CDR3 bases are TGCGCCAGCAGCTCCCGGACTAGCGGGAGTTCCAATGAGCAGTTCTTC.

The CDR3 protein is CASSPMRGVGTEAFF. The DNA of the CDR3 is TGTGCCAGCAGTCCCATGAGGGGGGTAGGCACTGAAGCTTTCTTT. The chain links TRBV28 to TRBJ1-1; the D gene is possibly TRBD1 (6 bases). Per germline, CDR1 MDHEN and CDR2 SYDVKM. V was clipped by 5 bases and J by 4 bases, with 17 bases between them. CDR3 length equals 15 residues.

The rearrangement joins TRBV27 to TRBJ2-7, with a weak D call TRBD2 (5 bases). V was cut by 5 bases and J by 2 bases, with 13 bases left in between. The CDR3 length is 14 residues. Germline V gene data show CDR1 as MNHEY and CDR2 as SMNVEV (reference sequence). The CDR3 sequence is CASSPPLRAYEQYF. DNA of the CDR3: TGTGCCAGCAGTCCCCCCCTGCGGGCCTACGAGCAGTACTTC.

V and J are TRBV9 and TRBJ1-1; 9 nucleotides agree with TRBD1. The length of the CDR3 is 14 residues. V was pared by 7 bases and J by 5 bases, with 9 bases of the junction left unmatched. Germline loops: CDR1 SGDLS, CDR2 YYNGEE. The CDR3: CASGPGQGRTEAFF. CDR3 coding DNA: TGTGCCAGCGGACCGGGACAGGGAAGAACTGAAGCTTTCTTT.

The rearrangement joins TRBV5-1 to TRBJ2-1; a weak D match, TRBD1 (8 bases). V was shortened by 4 bases and J by 8 bases, with 19 bases between the two germline ends. Germline V gives CDR1 SGHRS, CDR2 YFSETQ. CDR3 length: 15 amino acids. DNA for the CDR3: TGCGCCAGCAGCGGACAGGGACTACCCGAGGATGAGCAGTTCTTC. This sequence encodes CASSGQGLPEDEQFF.

The chain employs TRBV5-1 and TRBJ2-5; TRBD2 matches 7 bases. Germline CDR1 reads SGHRS; CDR2 reads YFSETQ. Unmatched junction bases numbered 10, after V lost 1 base and J lost 4 bases. The CDR3 spans 16 residues. CDR3 bases: TGCGCCAGCAGCTTGAACCCTGGGAGGGTGGGAGAGACCCAGTACTTC. Translated: CASSLNPGRVGETQYF.

This clone was detected only once. The chain recombines TRBV11-1 with TRBJ2-2; possible D gene TRBD1, 6 bases. V lost 4 bases and J lost 8, with 23 bases in between. Germline V gives CDR1 SGHAT, CDR2 FQDESV (reference sequence). The CDR3 is made up of 17 amino acids. The CDR3 DNA reads as TGTGCCAGCAGCTCGGATCTTTCAAATCAGGGGAAGGGGGAGCTGTTTTTT. Amino acids: CASSSDLSNQGKGELFF.

This sequence joins TRBV6-5 and TRBJ2-5; no clear D. Germline loops: CDR1 MNHEY, CDR2 SVGAGI. V lost 1 base and J lost 5, with 8 bases in between. The CDR3 extends over 13 amino acids. As DNA, the CDR3 is TGTGCCAGCAGTTACTACCTGGGGGAGACCCAGTACTTC. Translating gives CASSYYLGETQYF.

The chain uses TRBV9 and TRBJ1-1; a weak D match, TRBD1 (6 bases). V was shortened by 3 bases and J by 3 bases, with 12 bases between the two germline ends. Per the germline V gene, CDR1 is SGDLS and CDR2 is YYNGEE. The CDR3 has 14 amino acids. The CDR3 loop reads CASSGGARDTEAFF. CDR3 bases: TGTGCCAGCAGCGGGGGGGCCCGAGACACTGAAGCTTTCTTT.

V gene TRBV28 combines with J gene TRBJ1-2, with D perhaps TRBD1 (6 bases). The CDR3 loop spans 14 amino acids. V was clipped by 6 bases and J by 8 bases, with 19 bases between them. Germline lookup yields CDR1 MDHEN and CDR2 SYDVKM. The DNA for the CDR3 is TGTGCCAGCAGAATTCCAAACAGGGACGTAGGCTACACCTTC. Protein sequence: CASRIPNRDVGYTF.

The chain is built from TRBV11-3 and TRBJ2-1; the D gene is possibly TRBD1 (5 bases). V lost 3 bases, J lost 8 bases, and 11 bases lay in between. In germline, CDR1 is SGHNT, CDR2 YENEEA. There are 13 residues in the CDR3. CDR3 DNA: TGTGCCAGCAGCTTGGGGCTGCGCGATGAGCAGTTCTTC. Translated: CASSLGLRDEQFF. Combining the CDR3 with reference TRBV11-3 and TRBJ2-1 gives the whole variable domain EAGVVQSPRYKIIEKKQPVAFWCNPISGHNTLYWYLQNLGQGPELLIRYENEEAVDDSQLPKDRFSAERLKGVDSTLKIQPAELGDSAVYLCASSLGLRDEQFFGPGTRLTVL.

Only a few counts were recorded for this clone. This rearrangement joins TRBV30 to TRBJ1-2, with a weak D call TRBD1 (5 bases). CDR1 and CDR2 (germline): GTSNPN, SVGIG (reference sequence). V lost 5 bases and J 1 base, leaving 8 bases between the germline ends. There are 12 residues in the CDR3. CDR3 sequence: CAWGGINYGYTF. As DNA, the CDR3 is TGTGCCTGGGGGGGGATTAACTATGGCTACACCTTC.

The V gene is TRBV30, the J gene TRBJ1-3; D remains ambiguous. CDR1 GTSNPN and CDR2 SVGIG come from the germline V gene (reference sequence). The ends were cut back, 0 bases at V and 7 bases at J, with 13 bases in the middle. CDR3 length: 14 residues. CDR3 in amino acids: CAWSVGLGGNTIYF. The DNA of the CDR3 is TGTGCCTGGAGTGTAGGGTTGGGTGGGAACACCATATATTTT.

The rearrangement joins TRBV14 to TRBJ2-3, with D perhaps matching TRBD1 or TRBD2 (5 bases each). This CDR3 contains 14 residues. V lost 4 bases to trimming and J lost 5 bases, with 13 bases between them. The germline V gene has CDR1 SGHDN and CDR2 FVKESK. CDR3 in amino acids: CASSLGTRGDTQYF. The CDR3 coding sequence is TGTGCCAGCAGCCTCGGGACCCGGGGAGATACGCAGTATTTT.